The 2 T cell receptor beta chains listed next were all sequenced from one sample in a study of blood T cell repertoires in COVID-19. Libraries were prepared by immunoSEQ multiplex PCR; TCRdb keeps only in-frame clonotypes and omits some of them. The sample includes some 160,000 clones, 78% of them seen just once. Sample: peripheral blood. Receptors originate from a woman of 80 years or more with acute or convalescent COVID-19.

This chain links TRBV12-3 or TRBV12-4 with TRBJ2-5; D is undetermined. This CDR3 is built from 13 residues. Trimming stripped 3 bases from V and 4 bases from J, with 9 bases between. Here the CDR3 reads CASSFTARETQYF. CDR3 DNA sequence: TGTGCCAGCAGTTTTACAGCAAGAGAGACCCAGTACTTC.

This clone was found once. V usage is TRBV29-1 and J usage is TRBJ2-3; 9 bases are a match to TRBD2. The CDR3 length is 14 residues. Germline assignment: CDR1 SQVTM and CDR2 ANQGSEA. V lost 5 bases to trimming and J lost 2 bases; unmatched junction nucleotides: 5. CDR3 sequence (DNA): TGCAGCGTTTCCAGCGGGGGGACCACAGATACGCAGTATTTT. Protein sequence: CSVSSGGTTDTQYF.